These 25 T cell receptor beta chains were sequenced from one sample in a study of T-cell memory formation after mild COVID-19 (dated by TCRdb to about 2021). Library construction relied on 5' RACE. These reads were obtained on an Illumina NovaSeq 6000. Using fastp at Q25 and MiXCR, TCRdb reprocessed the public reads and kept productive beta chains. Rows with one shared CDR3 protein collapse into an entry with the most common genes and DNA. The sample profile shows about 290,000 distinct CDR3 sequences; approximately 16% of them were found once. The top ten hold roughly 22% of the sample. Sequencing was carried out using PBMCs or a T cell subset sorted from them (not recorded which). These receptor sequences come from a man aged 18 to 30 who had mild COVID-19 (a few samples of this study predate the infection). The sample titles of this study are shuffled in the database, so cell type and time point are left out; the donor was told from shared clones.

The chain joins TRBV4-1 to TRBJ2-2; 12 positions match TRBD1. The trim removed 1 base at V and 6 bases at J, leaving 6 bases unmatched. This CDR3 spans 17 amino acids. The germline V gene has CDR1 MGHRA and CDR2 YSYEKL. CDR3 DNA sequence: TGCGCCAGCAGCCAAGGCGGGACAGGGGGCCCGGCCGGGGAGCTGTTTTTT. This sequence encodes CASSQGGTGGPAGELFF.

Many counts were recorded for this clonotype. The chain combines TRBV20-1 with TRBJ1-5; no clear D. The CDR3 consists of 14 residues. CDR1 and CDR2 (germline): DFQATT, SNEGSKA (reference sequence). V lost 4 bases, J lost 0 bases, and 10 bases lay in between. The CDR3 protein is CSAIRANSNQPQHF. The CDR3 DNA reads as TGCAGTGCTATACGGGCCAATAGCAATCAGCCCCAGCATTTT.

This clonotype was seen at least ten times. The chain employs TRBV9 and TRBJ2-3; D is undetermined. Per germline, CDR1 SGDLS and CDR2 YYNGEE. This CDR3 spans 13 amino acids. V lost 2 bases to trimming and J lost 0 bases, with 4 bases between them. The CDR3 coding sequence is TGTGCCAGCAGCGTCGTCAGCACAGATACGCAGTATTTT. It encodes CASSVVSTDTQYF.

The chain has TRBV20-1 and TRBJ1-5; no clear D. The CDR3 loop spans 12 amino acids. V lost 5 bases to trimming and J lost 4 bases, with 9 bases between them. Germline V gene data show CDR1 as DFQATT and CDR2 as SNEGSKA (reference sequence). CDR3 residues: CSAPRGNQPQHF. DNA for the CDR3: TGCAGTGCTCCTAGAGGTAATCAGCCCCAGCATTTT.

The sample holds a few counts of this clonotype. The CDR3 reads CASSYDGQQETQYF. For the CDR3, the DNA is TGTGCCAGCAGCTACGACGGCCAACAAGAGACCCAGTACTTC. The rearrangement uses TRBV6-5 and TRBJ2-5, with unresolved D. The CDR3 is 14 amino acids. V dropped 6 bases and J dropped 2 bases, with 13 bases sitting between them. CDR1 is MNHEY, CDR2 SVGAGI, per germline.

The chain has TRBV20-1 and TRBJ1-2; TRBD1 might be the D (5 bases). Trimming removed 1 base from V and 2 bases from J, with 14 bases in between. Germline V CDR1 and CDR2: DFQATT, SNEGSKA (reference sequence). The CDR3 sequence is 15 residues long. The CDR3: CSARGPIGGNYGYTF. CDR3 in DNA: TGCAGTGCTAGAGGTCCTATCGGGGGAAACTATGGCTACACCTTC.

This clonotype appeared a few times. V is TRBV6-5 and J is TRBJ1-1; D uncertain. Germline CDR1 reads MNHEY; CDR2 reads SVGAGI. V lost 2 bases, J lost 10 bases, and 14 bases lay in between. CDR3 length: 13 residues. CDR3 DNA sequence: TGTGCCAGCAGTTACAGCAAGGCCGTAGGAGCTTTCTTT. This encodes CASSYSKAVGAFF.

This chain joins TRBV29-1 and TRBJ2-2, with a tentative D call TRBD1 (5 bases). Trimming stripped 4 bases from V and 5 bases from J, with 14 bases between. This CDR3 is built from 14 residues. The germline V gene encodes CDR1 SQVTM and CDR2 ANQGSEA. For the CDR3, the DNA is TGCAGCGTTGTCGGGCAGGGTAGAACCGGGGAGCTGTTTTTT. Translated: CSVVGQGRTGELFF.

V usage is TRBV5-1 and J usage is TRBJ2-3; D possibly corresponds to TRBD2 (5 bases). Trimming left V 1 base short and J 3 bases short, with 15 bases between. Germline CDR1 and CDR2: SGHRS and YFSETQ. This CDR3 region has 16 residues. The CDR3 spells CASSLPTISLTDTQYF. The CDR3 DNA sequence: TGCGCCAGCAGCTTGCCGACTATCTCGCTTACAGATACGCAGTATTTT.

The rearrangement joins TRBV29-1 to TRBJ2-5, with TRBD1 as a possible D gene (7 bases). Between the trimmed V and J ends, which lost 1 base and 2 bases, there was a span of 14 bases. The CDR3 has 15 residues. Germline CDR1 SQVTM, CDR2 ANQGSEA. CDR3 protein: CSVEAAAGQQETQYF. DNA for the CDR3: TGCAGCGTTGAAGCGGCGGCGGGACAGCAAGAGACCCAGTACTTC.

The J gene is TRBJ1-2, the V gene TRBV9; maybe TRBD1 (5 bases). The V end lost 0 bases, the J end lost 4 bases, and 13 bases lay between the germline ends. The V gene's germline CDR1 is SGDLS and CDR2 YYNGEE. This CDR3 is built from 15 residues. As DNA, the CDR3 is TGTGCCAGCAGCGTAGCCCCCAGGGTCGGCTATGGCTACACCTTC. Translating it yields CASSVAPRVGYGYTF. Looking up the rest from reference TRBV9 and TRBJ1-2 gives the full variable domain: DSGVTQTPKHLITATGQRVTLRCSPRSGDLSVYWYQQSLDQGLQFLIQYYNGEERAKGNILERFSAQQFPDLHSELNLSSLELGDSALYFCASSVAPRVGYGYTFGSGTRLTVV.

The rearrangement links TRBV6-2 or TRBV6-3 to TRBJ2-5; D remains unclear. Germline loops: CDR1 MNHEY, CDR2 SVGEGT. This CDR3 comprises 15 residues. Trimming removed 6 bases from V and 5 bases from J, with 19 bases in between. DNA for the CDR3: TGTGCCAGCAGCCGTATCACAGAAGGGTGGGAGACCCAGTACTTC. Translated, it gives CASSRITEGWETQYF.

This clonotype showed up just a few times. The rearrangement links TRBV15 to TRBJ1-6; D perhaps matches TRBD1 (6 bases). Germline V gene data show CDR1 as LNHNV and CDR2 as YYDKDF (reference sequence). The CDR3 is 16 amino acids. Trimming shortened V by 3 bases and J by 7 bases, and 16 bases separated the two germline ends. CDR3 in DNA: TGTGCCACCAGCAGGCCGACACAGGGCGGCAATTCACCCCTCCACTTT. Amino acid sequence: CATSRPTQGGNSPLHF. Complete variable domain (other parts from reference TRBV15 and TRBJ1-6): DAMVIQNPRYQVTQFGKPVTLSCSQTLNHNVMYWYQQKSSQAPKLLFHYYDKDFNNEADTPDNFQSRRPNTSFCFLDIRSPGLGDTAMYLCATSRPTQGGNSPLHFGNGTRLTVT.

In regard to this clonotype: Being one base from a much bigger clone, this may be a read error. This chain uses TRBV12-3 or TRBV12-4 with TRBJ2-1; 8 bases line up with TRBD1. The junction had 4 bases not matched to a gene; V was cut back by 7 bases and J by 2 bases. The CDR3 loop spans 14 amino acids. The CDR3 nucleotides are TGTGCCAGCACCCTACAGGGGGCCTACAATGAGCAGTTCTTC. This translates into CASTLQGAYNEQFF.

The chain couples TRBV6-2 or TRBV6-3 to TRBJ1-6, with D perhaps TRBD1 (6 bases). Trimming left V 5 bases short and J 9 bases short, with 11 bases between. The CDR3 runs to 13 residues. Germline V gene sequence: CDR1 MNHEY, CDR2 SVGEGT. This chain's CDR3 is CASSTRGGSPLHF. The CDR3 coding sequence is TGTGCCAGCAGTACCAGGGGCGGTTCACCCCTCCACTTT.

This clonotype was detected many times. The chain joins TRBV3-1 to TRBJ2-5; 9 bases match TRBD2. The germline gives CDR1 LGHDT, CDR2 YNNKEL (reference sequence). The CDR3 is made up of 14 amino acids. The chain's CDR3 is CASTGLAGRETQYF. CDR3 nucleotides: TGTGCTTCGACCGGCCTAGCGGGGAGGGAGACCCAGTACTTC.

The CDR3 DNA is TGCAGCGTTGCCGGGACCTATGGCTACACCTTC. This gives the protein CSVAGTYGYTF. The chain joins TRBV29-1 to TRBJ1-2; D is perhaps TRBD1 (5 bases). Trimming took 4 bases from V and 4 from J, leaving 7 bases between them. This CDR3 is 11 amino acids long. Germline V gene sequence: CDR1 SQVTM, CDR2 ANQGSEA.

This CDR3 is CATRGQNTGELFF. Written as DNA, the CDR3 is TGTGCCACGAGGGGACAGAACACCGGGGAGCTGTTTTTT. The rearrangement uses TRBV24-1 and TRBJ2-2; perhaps TRBD1 as D (6 bases). CDR1 KGHDR and CDR2 SFDVKD come from the germline V gene. V lost 10 bases to trimming and J lost 1 base, with 9 bases between them. This CDR3 is built from 13 residues.

This clonotype was found a few times. This chain connects TRBV6-5 to TRBJ1-2; no definite D call. Germline V gives CDR1 MNHEY, CDR2 SVGAGI. Trimming shortened V by 6 bases and J by 0 bases, and 14 bases separated the two germline ends. The CDR3 totals 15 residues. The CDR3 DNA sequence: TGTGCCAGCAGCCACCGGACGGCCTCTAACTATGGCTACACCTTC. Translating it yields CASSHRTASNYGYTF.

This clonotype was seen a few times. V is TRBV12-3 or TRBV12-4 and J is TRBJ2-3; TRBD1 might be the D (6 bases). Deletions cut 5 bases from V and 2 bases from J, with 14 bases between. The CDR3 runs 15 residues. CDR3 residues: CASSLSGQSTDTQYF. DNA for the CDR3: TGTGCCAGCAGTCTATCAGGACAGTCCACAGATACGCAGTATTTT.

The CDR3 protein is CASRDWANQPQHF. CDR3 DNA: TGTGCCAGCAGGGATTGGGCGAATCAGCCCCAGCATTTT. The gene calls are TRBV6-6 and TRBJ1-5, with no clear D. The germline V gene has CDR1 MNHNY and CDR2 SVGAGI (reference sequence). Trimming pared 6 bases from V and 4 bases from J, leaving 10 bases between. The CDR3 spans 13 residues.

The V call is TRBV9, the J call TRBJ2-5, with 10 bases identical to TRBD1. From germline, CDR1 is SGDLS and CDR2 YYNGEE. V trimming: 6 bases; J trimming: 5 bases; junction bases outside the gene matches: 10. This CDR3 has 15 residues. Here the CDR3 DNA reads TGTGCCAGCACCGCCGGGACAGGGGTTGGGGAGACCCAGTACTTC. As protein: CASTAGTGVGETQYF.

This clonotype has only a few counts. The gene calls are TRBV5-4 and TRBJ2-3, with 11 bases aligning to TRBD1. Trimming took 4 bases from V and 0 from J; bases not matched to a gene: 4. The CDR3 extends over 16 amino acids. The V gene's germline CDR1 is SGHNT and CDR2 YYREEE (reference sequence). CDR3 nucleotides: TGTGCCAGCAGCCCAGGACAGGGGGCTAGCACAGATACGCAGTATTTT. It yields the protein CASSPGQGASTDTQYF.

The sample holds a few counts of this clonotype. V and J are TRBV3-1 and TRBJ1-4, with D tentatively TRBD1 (6 bases). V lost 1 base and J lost 1, with 10 bases in between. Germline V gene lookup returns CDR1 LGHDT and CDR2 YNNKEL (reference sequence). This CDR3 is built from 16 residues. Here the CDR3 reads CASSQAGGRTNEKLFF. The CDR3 DNA sequence: TGTGCCAGCAGCCAAGCTGGGGGGCGAACTAATGAAAAACTGTTTTTT.

This clonotype has a handful of counts. The chain links TRBV5-1 to TRBJ1-4, with D perhaps TRBD1 (5 bases). This CDR3 is 16 amino acids long. V gave up 0 bases and J gave up 7 bases, with 16 bases separating them. Per the germline V gene, CDR1 is SGHRS and CDR2 is YFSETQ. The DNA of the CDR3 is TGCGCCAGCAGCTTGGGACGGGGGAATGTAGGTGAAAAACTGTTTTTT. It specifies CASSLGRGNVGEKLFF.